This T cell receptor beta chain emerged from a study of T cell responses to AZD1222 COVID-19 vaccine. General study results and limits: None of the repertoires were sampled until the peak T cell response had passed. Clonal diversity may have been underestimated in mostly white British donors. Receipt of two AZD1222 doses was followed by a rise in Spike-specific TCR breadth and depth.

The V gene lost 3 bases and the J gene lost 3 bases, with 12 bases spanning the gap. The germline gives CDR1 MNHNS, CDR2 SASEGT. This CDR3 is 14 amino acids long. Sequenced by immunoSEQ multiplex PCR; TCRdb stores in-frame clones only, minus some. This sample carries some 120,000 clones, about 86% of them seen once, and the ten largest clones take over 7.5%. About this clone itself: The antigen is unknown.

This sample comprised peripheral blood, obtained on day 0 of AZD1222 vaccination. The chain combines TRBV6-1 with TRBJ2-7; possibly TRBD2 for D (6 bases). This TCR was recovered from an adult in good health. The CDR3 DNA follows: TGTGCCAGCAGTGATTCCTGGGGGGACTACGAGCAGTACTTC. Its protein is CASSDSWGDYEQYF.